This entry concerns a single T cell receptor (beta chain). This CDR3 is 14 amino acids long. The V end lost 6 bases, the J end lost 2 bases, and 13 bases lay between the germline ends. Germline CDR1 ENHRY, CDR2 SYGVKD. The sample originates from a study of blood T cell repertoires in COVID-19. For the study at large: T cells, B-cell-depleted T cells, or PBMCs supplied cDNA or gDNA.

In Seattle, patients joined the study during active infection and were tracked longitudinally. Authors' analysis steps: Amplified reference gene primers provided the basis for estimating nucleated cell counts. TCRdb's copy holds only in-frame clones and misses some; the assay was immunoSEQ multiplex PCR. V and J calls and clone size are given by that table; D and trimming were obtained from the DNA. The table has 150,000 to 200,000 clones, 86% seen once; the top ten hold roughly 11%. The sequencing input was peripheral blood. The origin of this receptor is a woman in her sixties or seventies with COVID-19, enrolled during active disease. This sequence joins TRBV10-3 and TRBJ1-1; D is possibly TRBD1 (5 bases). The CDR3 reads CAIRAGLTNTEAFF. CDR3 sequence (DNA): TGTGCCATCAGGGCGGGACTGACTAACACTGAAGCTTTCTTT.